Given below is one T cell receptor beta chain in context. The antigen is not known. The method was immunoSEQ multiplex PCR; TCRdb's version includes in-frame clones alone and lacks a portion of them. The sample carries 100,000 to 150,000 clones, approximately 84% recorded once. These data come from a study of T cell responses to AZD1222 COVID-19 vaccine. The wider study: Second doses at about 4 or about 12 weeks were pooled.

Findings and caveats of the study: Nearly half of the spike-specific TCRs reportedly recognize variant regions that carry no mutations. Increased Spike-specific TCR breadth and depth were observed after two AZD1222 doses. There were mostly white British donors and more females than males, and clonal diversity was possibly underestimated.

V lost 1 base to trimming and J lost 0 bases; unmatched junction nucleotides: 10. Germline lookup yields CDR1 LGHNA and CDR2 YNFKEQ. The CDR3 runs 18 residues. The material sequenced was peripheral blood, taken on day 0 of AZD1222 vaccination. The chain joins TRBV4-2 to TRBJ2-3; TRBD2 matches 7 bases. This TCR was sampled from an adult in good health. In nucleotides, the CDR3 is TGTGCCAGCAGCCAAGGAACGGGGGGAGGGGTTAGCACAGATACGCAGTATTTT. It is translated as CASSQGTGGGVSTDTQYF.